This T cell receptor (beta chain) was profiled in a study of shared clonotypes between healthy human individuals. As for the study in general: Researchers assigned three CD4 naive, three CD4 memory, two CD8 naive and one CD8 memory plate to each donor.

It was at deep level that the assay was run. Using immunoSEQ multiplex PCR, the repertoire was profiled, and TCRdb retains in-frame clones only, with some absent. The sample includes under 2.5 million clones, 85% to 95% of them seen just once. Per the germline V gene, CDR1 is GTSNPN and CDR2 is SVGIG (reference sequence). The CDR3 totals 14 residues. The junction had 8 bases not matched to a gene; V was cut back by 4 bases and J by 4 bases. The chain employs TRBV30 and TRBJ2-3, with 7 bases that match TRBD1. This sequence originates from a man aged 18 to 29 in good health. Some clones in this sample may be carry-over from other donors' samples. The source material was naive CD4+ T cells from PBMCs. Subset defined: CD45RA+ positively selected. CDR3 DNA: TGTGCCTGGAATTCAGGGGGTAGCCCAGATACGCAGTATTTT. Translation: CAWNSGGSPDTQYF.